This T cell receptor (beta chain) stems from a study of regulatory T cells in long-lasting Graves disease. The sample's time point: persistent/refractory GD, antithyroid drugs over 5 years with positive TRAb. The authors made the TCR library using RNA they extracted from PBMCs. Study-wide results and caveats: Patients with persistent disease shared 2,741 public clonotypes, outpacing the approximately 920 shared by new patients.

As concerns this clonotype: Its cognate antigen is unknown.

CDR3 regions were amplified by Arm-PCR using iRepertoire HTBI primers to build TCR beta libraries. TCRdb processed the multiplex PCR reads anew with MiXCR; each CDR3 protein has one entry. The sample contains roughly 300,000 distinct CDR3 sequences, roughly 21% of which appear only once. The TCR sequence derives from a female donor with Graves disease. Sample: peripheral blood mononuclear cells (PBMCs), taken when the disease was refractory, from a patient treated with antithyroid drugs.

Here the CDR3 reads CASSFSGGQLVYEQYF. For the CDR3, the DNA is TGCGCCAGCAGCTTTTCCGGGGGTCAGCTGGTCTACGAGCAGTACTTC. The chain carries TRBV5-1 and TRBJ2-7; the D gene is possibly TRBD2 (6 bases). Trimming left V 2 bases short and J 3 bases short, with 18 bases between. From germline, CDR1 is SGHRS and CDR2 YFSETQ. This CDR3 region has 16 residues.